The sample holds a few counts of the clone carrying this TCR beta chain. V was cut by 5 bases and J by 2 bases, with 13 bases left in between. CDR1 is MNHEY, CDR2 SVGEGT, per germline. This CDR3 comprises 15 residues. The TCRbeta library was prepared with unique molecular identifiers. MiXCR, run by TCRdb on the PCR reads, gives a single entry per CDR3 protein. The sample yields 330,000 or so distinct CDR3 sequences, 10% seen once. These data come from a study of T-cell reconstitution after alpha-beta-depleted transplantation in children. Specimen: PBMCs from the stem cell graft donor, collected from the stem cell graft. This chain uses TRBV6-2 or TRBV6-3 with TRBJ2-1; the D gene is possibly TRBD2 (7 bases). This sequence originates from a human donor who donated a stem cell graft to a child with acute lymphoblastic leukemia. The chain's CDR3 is CASSPPGGAYNEQFF. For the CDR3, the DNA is TGTGCCAGCAGTCCCCCGGGGGGCGCCTACAATGAGCAGTTCTTC.